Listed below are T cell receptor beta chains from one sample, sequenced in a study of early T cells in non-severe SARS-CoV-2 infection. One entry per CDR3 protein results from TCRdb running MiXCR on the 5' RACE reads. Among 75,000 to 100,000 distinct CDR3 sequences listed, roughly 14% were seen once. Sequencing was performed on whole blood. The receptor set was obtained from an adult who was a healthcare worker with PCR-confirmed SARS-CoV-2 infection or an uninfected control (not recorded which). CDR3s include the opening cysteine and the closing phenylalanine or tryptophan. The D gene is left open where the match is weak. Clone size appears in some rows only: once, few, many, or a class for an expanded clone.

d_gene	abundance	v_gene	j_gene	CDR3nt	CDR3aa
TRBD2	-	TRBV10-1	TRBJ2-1	TGCGCCAGCAGCAAGCGGGAGCGCTTTAGCAATGAGCAGTTCTTC	CASSKRERFSNEQFF
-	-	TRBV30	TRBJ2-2	TGTGCCTGGAGCGCGGTGGGCAACACCGGGGAGCTGTTTTTT	CAWSAVGNTGELFF
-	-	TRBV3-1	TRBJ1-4	TGTGCCAGCAGCCAAGAGGCGGCTTCTCTGTTTTTT	CASSQEAASLFF
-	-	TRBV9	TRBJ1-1	TGTGCCAGCAGCACCGGGACAAGGTCCACTGAAGCTTTCTTT	CASSTGTRSTEAFF
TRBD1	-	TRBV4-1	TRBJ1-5	TGCGCCAGCAGCCAAGGGGCATTGCCGGGACAGGGGTTTAGCAATCAGCCCCAGCATTTT	CASSQGALPGQGFSNQPQHF
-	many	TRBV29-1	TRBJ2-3	TGCAGCGCCCCAGGGGCCAGCACAGATACGCAGTATTTT	CSAPGASTDTQYF
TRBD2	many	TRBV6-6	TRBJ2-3	TGTGCCAGCAGTGGTTCGGGGGGTACAGATACGCAGTATTTT	CASSGSGGTDTQYF
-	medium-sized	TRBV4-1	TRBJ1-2	TGCGCCAGCAGCCAAGATGAGCGGGGGCGCTTTCTCTTTGGCTACACCTTC	CASSQDERGRFLFGYTF
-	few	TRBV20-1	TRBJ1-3	TGCAGTGCTCTCATAGGGACAGGAAACACCATATATTTT	CSALIGTGNTIYF
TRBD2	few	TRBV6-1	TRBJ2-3	TGTGCCAGCGTTCGAGTATGGCGGGGGGGAGGCTCAGATACGCAGTATTTT	CASVRVWRGGGSDTQYF
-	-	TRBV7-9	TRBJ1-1	TGTGCCTGCAGCTCACCCCCTTTGTCGGGATCAAGCGGCACTGAAGCTTTCTTT	CACSSPPLSGSSGTEAFF
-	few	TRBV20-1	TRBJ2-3	TGCAGTGCTAGATCCACGCAGTATACGCAGTATTTT	CSARSTQYTQYF
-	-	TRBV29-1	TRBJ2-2	TGCAGCGTGGAACAGGGAACCGGGGAGCTGTTTTTT	CSVEQGTGELFF
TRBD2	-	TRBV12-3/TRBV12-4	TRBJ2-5	TGTGCCAGCAGTCCCTGGGCCCGGGGGGTGGAGACCCAGTACTTC	CASSPWARGVETQYF
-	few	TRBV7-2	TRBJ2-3	TGTGCCAGCAGCTCCCAGGGCGATACGCAGTATTTT	CASSSQGDTQYF
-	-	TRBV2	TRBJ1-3	TGTGCCAGCAGTGGTCGTTTATCTGGGAACACCATATATTTT	CASSGRLSGNTIYF
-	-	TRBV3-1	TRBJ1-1	TGTGCCAGCAGCCAAAGATACAGAAACACTGAAGCTTTCTTT	CASSQRYRNTEAFF
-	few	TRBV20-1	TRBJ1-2	TGCAGTGCTAGAGTTAAGATTGAGGGGATCCCGCAGGGCTACACCTTC	CSARVKIEGIPQGYTF
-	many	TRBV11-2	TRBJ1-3	TGTGCCAGCAGCTTTCGGGAAGCTGGAAACACCATATATTTT	CASSFREAGNTIYF
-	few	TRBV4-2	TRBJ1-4	TGTGCCAGCAGCCAAGGAGGGGGGGGTAATGAAAAACTGTTTTTT	CASSQGGGGNEKLFF